The following is a TCR beta chain sequence with its context. Its target is unknown. PCR amplification relied on 60 Vbeta primers (plus 13 Jbeta primers). Libraries were prepared by immunoSEQ multiplex PCR; TCRdb keeps only in-frame clonotypes and omits some of them. Of tens of thousands of clones in the sample, less than 85% were seen once. The sample originates from a study of cytomegalovirus exposure and HLA in healthy donors. Study-wide results and caveats: Sequencing artifact likely explains a cluster of highly shared sequence variants. Later analysis suggested most CMV-associated TCR beta chains were HLA-restricted. A later analysis by the authors found several of the most significant clusters apparently linked to common viral pathogens.

V gave up 5 bases and J gave up 5 bases; unmatched junction bases: 4. The germline V gene has CDR1 LGHNA and CDR2 YSLEER. CDR3 size: 14 residues. This TCR derives from a male donor in good health and CMV-seronegative. Sequencing was done on a sample of PBMCs. The chain is built from TRBV4-3 and TRBJ2-7; 12 bases line up with TRBD2. The CDR3 spells CASSSLAGGHEQYF. The CDR3 nucleotides read TGCGCCAGCAGCTCACTAGCGGGGGGTCACGAGCAGTACTTC.